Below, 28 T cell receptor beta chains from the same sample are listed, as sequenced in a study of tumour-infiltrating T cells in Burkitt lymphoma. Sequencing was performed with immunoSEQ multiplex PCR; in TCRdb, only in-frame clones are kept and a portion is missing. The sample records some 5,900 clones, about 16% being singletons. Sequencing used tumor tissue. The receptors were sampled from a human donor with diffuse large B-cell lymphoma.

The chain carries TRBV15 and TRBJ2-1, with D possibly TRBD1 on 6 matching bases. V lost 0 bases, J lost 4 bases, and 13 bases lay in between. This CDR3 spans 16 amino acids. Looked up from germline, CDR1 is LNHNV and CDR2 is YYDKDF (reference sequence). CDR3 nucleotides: TGTGCCACCAGCAGAGATCTCAGGGGAGCTTACAATGAGCAGTTCTTC. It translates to CATSRDLRGAYNEQFF.

CDR3 sequence reads: CASSLGGQGIREQYF. CDR3 sequence (DNA): TGCGCCAGCAGCTTGGGAGGACAGGGAATCCGGGAGCAGTACTTC. The chain has TRBV5-1 and TRBJ2-7; 8 nucleotides line up with TRBD1. Losses at the gene ends were 0 bases for V and 7 bases for J; bases not matched to a gene: 9. The CDR3 length is 15 residues. Germline assignment: CDR1 SGHRS and CDR2 YFSETQ.

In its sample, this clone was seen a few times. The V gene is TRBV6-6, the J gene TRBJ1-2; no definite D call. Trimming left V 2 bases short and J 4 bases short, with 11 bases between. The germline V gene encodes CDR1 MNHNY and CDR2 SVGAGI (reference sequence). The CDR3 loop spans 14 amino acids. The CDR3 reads CASSYSTAFYGYTF. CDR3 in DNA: TGTGCCAGCAGTTACAGTACAGCCTTCTATGGCTACACCTTC.

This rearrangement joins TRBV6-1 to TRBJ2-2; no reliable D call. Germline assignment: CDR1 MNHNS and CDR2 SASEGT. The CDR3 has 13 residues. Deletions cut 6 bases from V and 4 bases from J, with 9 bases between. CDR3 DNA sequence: TGTGCCAGCAGATTCTCAGGCACCGGGGAGCTGTTTTTT. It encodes CASRFSGTGELFF.

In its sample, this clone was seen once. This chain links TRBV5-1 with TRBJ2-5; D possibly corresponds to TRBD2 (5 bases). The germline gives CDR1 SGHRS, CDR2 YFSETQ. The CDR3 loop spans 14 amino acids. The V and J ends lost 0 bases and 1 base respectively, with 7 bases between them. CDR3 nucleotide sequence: TGCGCCAGCAGCTTGGGAGGGCTCCAAGAGACCCAGTACTTC. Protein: CASSLGGLQETQYF. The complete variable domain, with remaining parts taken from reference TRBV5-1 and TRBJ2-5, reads KAGVTQTPRYLIKTRGQQVTLSCSPISGHRSVSWYQQTPGQGLQFLFEYFSETQRNKGNFPGRFSGRQFSNSRSEMNVSTLELGDSALYLCASSLGGLQETQYFGPGTRLLVL.

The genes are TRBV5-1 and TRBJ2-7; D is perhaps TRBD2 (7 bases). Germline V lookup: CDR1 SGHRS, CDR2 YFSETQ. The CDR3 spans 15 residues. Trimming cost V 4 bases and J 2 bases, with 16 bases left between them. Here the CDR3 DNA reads TGCGCCAGCAGCCCCGGGGGAGGGGGAACCTACGAGCAGTACTTC. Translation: CASSPGGGGTYEQYF.

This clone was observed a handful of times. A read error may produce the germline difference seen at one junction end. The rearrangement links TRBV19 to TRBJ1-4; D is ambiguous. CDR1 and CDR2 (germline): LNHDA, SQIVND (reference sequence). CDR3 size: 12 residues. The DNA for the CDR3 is TGTGCCAGTAGTCCCGGGTCCGAAAACCTGTTTTTT. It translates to CASSPGSENLFF.

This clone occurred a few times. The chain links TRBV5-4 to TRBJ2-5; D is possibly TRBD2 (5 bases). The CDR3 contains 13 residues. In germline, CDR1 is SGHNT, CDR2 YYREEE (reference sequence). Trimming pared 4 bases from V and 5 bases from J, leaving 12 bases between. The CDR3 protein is CASSGVREETQYF. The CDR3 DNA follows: TGTGCCAGCAGCGGAGTGAGGGAGGAGACCCAGTACTTC.

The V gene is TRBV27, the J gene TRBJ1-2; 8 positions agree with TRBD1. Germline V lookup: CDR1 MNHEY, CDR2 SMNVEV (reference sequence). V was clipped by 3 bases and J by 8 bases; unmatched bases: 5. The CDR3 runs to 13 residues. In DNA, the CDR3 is TGTGCCAGCAGTTTCCGGACAGGGCGGGGCTACACCTTC. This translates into CASSFRTGRGYTF.

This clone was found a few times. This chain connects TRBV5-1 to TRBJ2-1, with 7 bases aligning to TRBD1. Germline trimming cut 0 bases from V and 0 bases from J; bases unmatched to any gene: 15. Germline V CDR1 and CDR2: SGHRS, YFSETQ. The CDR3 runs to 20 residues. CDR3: CASSLGLTGSTSSSYNEQFF. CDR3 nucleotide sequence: TGCGCCAGCAGCTTGGGGTTGACAGGGAGTACCTCAAGCTCCTACAATGAGCAGTTCTTC.

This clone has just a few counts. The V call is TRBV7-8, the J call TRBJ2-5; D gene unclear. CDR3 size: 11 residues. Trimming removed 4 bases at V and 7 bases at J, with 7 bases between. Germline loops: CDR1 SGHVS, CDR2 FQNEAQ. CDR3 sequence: CASSSPGTQYF. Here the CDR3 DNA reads TGTGCCAGCAGCTCCCCGGGGACCCAGTACTTC.

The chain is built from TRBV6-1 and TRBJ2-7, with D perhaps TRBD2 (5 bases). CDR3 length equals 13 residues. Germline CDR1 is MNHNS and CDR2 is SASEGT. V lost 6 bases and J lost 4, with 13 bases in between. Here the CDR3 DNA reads TGTGCCAGCAGCCGGACTGTTTCTTACGAGCAGTACTTC. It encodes CASSRTVSYEQYF.

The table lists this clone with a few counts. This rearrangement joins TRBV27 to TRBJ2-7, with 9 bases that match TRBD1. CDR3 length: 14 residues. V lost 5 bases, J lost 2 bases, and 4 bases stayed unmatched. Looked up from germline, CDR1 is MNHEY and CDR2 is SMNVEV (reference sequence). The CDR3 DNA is TGTGCCAGCAGTATGGGGACAGGGACCTACGAGCAGTACTTC. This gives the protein CASSMGTGTYEQYF.

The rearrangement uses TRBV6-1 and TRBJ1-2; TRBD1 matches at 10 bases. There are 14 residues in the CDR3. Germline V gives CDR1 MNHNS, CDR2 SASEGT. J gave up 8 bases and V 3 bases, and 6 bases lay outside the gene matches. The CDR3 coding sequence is TGTGCCAGCAGTGAGGGACAGGGGAATCGGGGCTACACCTTC. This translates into CASSEGQGNRGYTF.

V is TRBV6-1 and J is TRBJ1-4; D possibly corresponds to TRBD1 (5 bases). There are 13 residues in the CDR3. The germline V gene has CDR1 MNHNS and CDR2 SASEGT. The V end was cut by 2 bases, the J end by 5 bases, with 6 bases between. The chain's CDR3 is CASSERQNEKLFF. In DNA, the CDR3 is TGTGCCAGCAGTGAAAGACAGAATGAAAAACTGTTTTTT.

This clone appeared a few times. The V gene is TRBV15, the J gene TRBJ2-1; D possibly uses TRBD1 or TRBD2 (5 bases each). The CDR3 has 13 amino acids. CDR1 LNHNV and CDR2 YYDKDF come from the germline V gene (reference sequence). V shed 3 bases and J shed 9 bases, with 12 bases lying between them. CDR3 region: CATSRGKGTEQFF. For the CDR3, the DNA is TGTGCCACCAGCAGGGGGAAGGGGACTGAGCAGTTCTTC.

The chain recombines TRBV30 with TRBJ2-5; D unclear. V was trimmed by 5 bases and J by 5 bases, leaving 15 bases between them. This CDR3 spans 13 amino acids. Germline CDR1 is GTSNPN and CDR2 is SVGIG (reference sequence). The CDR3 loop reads CAWSIVGWETQYF. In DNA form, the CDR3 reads TGTGCCTGGTCCATTGTAGGGTGGGAGACCCAGTACTTC.

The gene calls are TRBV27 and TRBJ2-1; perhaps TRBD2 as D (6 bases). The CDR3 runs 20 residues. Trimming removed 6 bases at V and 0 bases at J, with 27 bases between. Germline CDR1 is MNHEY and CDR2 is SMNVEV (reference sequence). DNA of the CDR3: TGTGCCAGCAGGGTCAGGAGCGACTTGGGGGGAGCCCACTCCTACAATGAGCAGTTCTTC. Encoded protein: CASRVRSDLGGAHSYNEQFF.

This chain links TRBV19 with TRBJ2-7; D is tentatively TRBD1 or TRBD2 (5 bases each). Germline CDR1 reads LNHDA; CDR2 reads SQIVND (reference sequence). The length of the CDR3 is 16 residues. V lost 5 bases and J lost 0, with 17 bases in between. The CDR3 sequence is CASSPGDPPRSYEQYF. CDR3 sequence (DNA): TGTGCCAGTAGTCCCGGGGACCCTCCACGCTCCTACGAGCAGTACTTC.

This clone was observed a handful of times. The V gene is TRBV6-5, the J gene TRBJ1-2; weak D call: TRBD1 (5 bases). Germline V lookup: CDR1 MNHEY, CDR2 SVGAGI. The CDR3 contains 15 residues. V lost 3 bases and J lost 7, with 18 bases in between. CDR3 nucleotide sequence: TGTGCCAGCAGTTATTCATACCGGGGGGAAATTGGCTACACCTTC. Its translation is CASSYSYRGEIGYTF.

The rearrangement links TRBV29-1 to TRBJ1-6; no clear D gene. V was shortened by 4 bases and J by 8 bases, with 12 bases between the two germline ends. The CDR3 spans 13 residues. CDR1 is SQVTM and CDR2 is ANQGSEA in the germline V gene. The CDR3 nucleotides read TGCAGCGTTGCCGACCGCGACGATTCACCCCTCCACTTT. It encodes CSVADRDDSPLHF.

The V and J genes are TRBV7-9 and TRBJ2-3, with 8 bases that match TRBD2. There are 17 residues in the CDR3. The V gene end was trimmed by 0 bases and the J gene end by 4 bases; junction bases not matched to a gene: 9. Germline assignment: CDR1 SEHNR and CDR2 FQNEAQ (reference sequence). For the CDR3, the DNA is TGTGCCAGCAGCTTAGCGCGAGGCGGGAGGCAGGCAGATACGCAGTATTTT. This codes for CASSLARGGRQADTQYF.

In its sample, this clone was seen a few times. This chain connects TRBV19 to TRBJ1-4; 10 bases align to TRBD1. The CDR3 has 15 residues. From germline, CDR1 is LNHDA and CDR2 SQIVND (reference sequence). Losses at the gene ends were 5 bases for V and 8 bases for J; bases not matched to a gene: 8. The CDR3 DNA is TGTGCCAGTAGTCCCCGGGACAGGGGAGGAGAAAAACTGTTTTTT. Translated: CASSPRDRGGEKLFF.

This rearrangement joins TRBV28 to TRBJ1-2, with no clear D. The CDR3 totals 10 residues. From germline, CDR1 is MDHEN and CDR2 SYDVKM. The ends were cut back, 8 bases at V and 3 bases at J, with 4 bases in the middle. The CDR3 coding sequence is TGTGCCAGCGGCTACTATGGCTACACCTTC. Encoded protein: CASGYYGYTF.

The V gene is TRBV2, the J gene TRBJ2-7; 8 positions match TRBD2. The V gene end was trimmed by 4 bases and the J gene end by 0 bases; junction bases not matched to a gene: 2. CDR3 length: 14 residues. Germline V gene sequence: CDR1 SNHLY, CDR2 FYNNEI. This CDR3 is CASSGGRLSYEQYF. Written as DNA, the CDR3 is TGTGCCAGCAGTGGCGGGAGGCTCTCCTACGAGCAGTACTTC.

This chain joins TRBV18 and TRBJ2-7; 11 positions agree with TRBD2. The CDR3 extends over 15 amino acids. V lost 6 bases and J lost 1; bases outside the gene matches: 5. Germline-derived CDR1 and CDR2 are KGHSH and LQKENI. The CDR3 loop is CASSPTSGSSYEQYF. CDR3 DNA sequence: TGTGCCAGCTCTCCTACTAGCGGGAGTTCCTACGAGCAGTACTTC.

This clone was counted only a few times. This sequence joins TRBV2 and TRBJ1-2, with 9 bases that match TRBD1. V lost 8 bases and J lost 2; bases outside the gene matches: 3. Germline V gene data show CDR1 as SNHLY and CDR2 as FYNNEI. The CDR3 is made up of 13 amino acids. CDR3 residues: CASGDRENYGYTF. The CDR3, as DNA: TGTGCCAGCGGGGACAGGGAGAACTATGGCTACACCTTC.

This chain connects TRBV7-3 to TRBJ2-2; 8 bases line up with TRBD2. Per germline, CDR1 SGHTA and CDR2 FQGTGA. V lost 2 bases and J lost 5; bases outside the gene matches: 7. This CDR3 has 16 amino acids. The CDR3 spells CASSLQAGDRTGELFF. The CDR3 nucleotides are TGTGCCAGCAGCTTACAAGCGGGAGACCGGACCGGGGAGCTGTTTTTT.